Reported below is one T cell receptor beta chain. This clone was observed once. Its antigen is unknown. The input lacks base qualities; no much larger clone sits a single base away. This sample is drawn from a study of blood T cell repertoires in COVID-19 (TCRdb year 2020). Background for the entire study: The collaborator samples originated in the United States, Italy and Spain and spanned the acute and convalescent phases of COVID-19. The material from the prospective study consisted of cDNA or gDNA derived from T cells, B-cell-depleted T cells, or PBMCs. Subjects who had been exposed to COVID-19, were actively infected with it, or had recovered from it provided the deeply sampled blood TCRbeta repertoires that made up the dataset. The repertoires were released in a freely available public database meant as a resource for research on the immune response to SARS-CoV-2. The samples were drawn from the first 160 participants of the ongoing ImmuneRACE study and from some 1,300 subjects provided by 6 global collaborators. Nearly every sample came with metadata listing a de-identified subject ID, COVID-19 status, age in years and sex. HLA class I and class II types, where available, came from metadata supplied by the sample provider rather than from assay-based typing.

Whole blood was collected in K2EDTA tubes by collaborating institutions according to the institutions' own protocols. For TCRbeta analysis, collaborators shipped samples as frozen whole blood, isolated PBMCs, or DNA extracted from either of those sample types. The CDR3 spans 16 residues, from the cysteine through the phenylalanine. Only the CDR3 DNA stays, 48 bases, in frame from base 1. For CDR1 and CDR2, the germline V gene lists SGHTA and FQGNSA. V is shortened by 5 bases, J by 0 bases, and the region joining them spans 13 bases. The immunoSEQ Assay, a bias-controlled multiplex PCR, was used to amplify TCRbeta CDR3 regions from genomic DNA. Turning to the authors' computational methods: The number of nucleated cells in each sample was estimated by amplification of reference gene primers within the assay. Sequence reads were collapsed and filtered to measure the absolute abundance of every unique TCRbeta CDR3 rearrangement. For each sample, productive Simpson clonality was calculated as the square root of Simpson's diversity index across productive rearrangements. Sourced from immuneACCESS, this table was stored by TCRdb with only in-frame sequences that have V and J called. A share of the clones is absent; for the studies checked, an unresolved V gene accounts for under half, and the remainder has no known explanation. That table is the source of V, J and clone size, and D and trimming were worked out from the DNA. In all, the sample holds some 220,000 clones, and 80% to 85% of those were seen once. The ten largest account for 18% of the sample.

What the study reported, not specific to this receptor: How much clinical and demographic metadata was included differed by source and by participant, and the metadata was provided uncurated.

Sequencing was performed on peripheral blood. This TCR was recovered from a woman older than 75 with active or convalescent COVID-19. The rearrangement joined TRBV7-2 to TRBJ1-4; the D segment cannot be called with confidence. The sequenced DNA: TGTGCCAGCAGCCGTCACGGAGCGGCAACTAATGAAAAACTGTTTTTT. This yields the protein CASSRHGAATNEKLFF.